The table lists the clone carrying this T cell receptor beta chain with a count of one. What it binds is not known. Some clones are missing from TCRdb's copy, which holds only in-frame ones; the method was immunoSEQ multiplex PCR. Of roughly 110,000 clones in the sample, roughly nine tenths are singletons; the top ten hold 4.5% to 6%. The data were obtained in a study of T cell responses to AZD1222 COVID-19 vaccine. The CDR3 contains 17 residues. The V gene's germline CDR1 is PRHDT and CDR2 FYEKMQ (reference sequence). V gave up 5 bases and J gave up 2 bases; unmatched junction bases: 14. General study findings and limits: Unmutated regions of variants are reportedly targeted by nearly half of spike-specific TCRs. White British donors predominated, females outnumbered males, and clonal diversity was possibly underestimated. Baseline serostatus was positive in only six AZD1222 recipients.

The V and J genes are TRBV13 and TRBJ2-5; 7 nucleotides align to TRBD1. This clonotype was sampled from an adult who received the AZD1222 COVID-19 vaccine. Sequenced material: peripheral blood, taken 28 days after the second AZD1222 dose. CDR3 region: CASSPRTGTRLQETQYF. DNA for the CDR3: TGTGCCAGCAGCCCACGGACAGGCACGCGGTTGCAAGAGACCCAGTACTTC.